Listed below are T cell receptor beta chains from one sample, sequenced in a study of Graves' ophthalmopathy and Graves' hyperthyroidism. One entry per CDR3 protein, called by TCRdb with MiXCR from the multiplex PCR reads. Altogether 400,000 to 450,000 distinct CDR3 sequences are present, about 21% being singletons, with the ten largest covering roughly 3%. The sequencing sample was made of peripheral blood. These receptors were collected from a woman aged 18-29 years with stable Graves' hyperthyroidism. The CDR3 runs from the conserved cysteine through the conserved F or W. D genes are given only for firm matches. Clone size, where shown, is once, few, many, or a class for clones that have expanded.

j_call: TRBJ1-1; clone_size: many; v_call: TRBV25-1; d_call: .; cdr3_aa: CASSPSTGLTEAFF; cdr3_nt: TGTGCCAGCAGTCCAAGTACAGGGCTCACTGAAGCTTTCTTT
j_call: TRBJ1-2; clone_size: .; v_call: TRBV15; d_call: .; cdr3_aa: CATSRGGIYGYTF; cdr3_nt: TGTGCCACCAGCAGAGGGGGTATCTATGGCTACACCTTC
j_call: TRBJ2-3; clone_size: many; v_call: TRBV7-8; d_call: .; cdr3_aa: CASSLGGQTQYF; cdr3_nt: TGTGCCAGCAGCTTAGGGGGTCAGACGCAGTATTTT
j_call: TRBJ2-7; clone_size: many; v_call: TRBV10-1; d_call: TRBD2; cdr3_aa: CASPQPPASGLSYEQYF; cdr3_nt: TGCGCCAGCCCCCAGCCTCCGGCTAGCGGGCTATCCTACGAGCAGTACTTC
j_call: TRBJ2-5; clone_size: many; v_call: TRBV30; d_call: .; cdr3_aa: CAWSGVQGAVETQYF; cdr3_nt: TGTGCCTGGAGTGGCGTACAGGGAGCGGTAGAGACCCAGTACTTC
j_call: TRBJ1-1; clone_size: many; v_call: TRBV2; d_call: .; cdr3_aa: CASSLGTHRNTEAFF; cdr3_nt: TGTGCCAGCAGTCTAGGAACCCATCGAAACACTGAAGCTTTCTTT
j_call: TRBJ1-2; clone_size: many; v_call: TRBV5-6; d_call: .; cdr3_aa: CASSPFALDGYTF; cdr3_nt: TGTGCCAGCAGCCCTTTCGCCCTTGATGGCTACACCTTC
j_call: TRBJ1-5; clone_size: many; v_call: TRBV5-1; d_call: .; cdr3_aa: CASSLDGVGQPQHF; cdr3_nt: TGCGCCAGCAGCTTGGATGGGGTTGGTCAGCCCCAGCATTTT
j_call: TRBJ1-1; clone_size: many; v_call: TRBV30; d_call: .; cdr3_aa: CAWSVMGETEAFF; cdr3_nt: TGTGCCTGGAGTGTAATGGGGGAGACTGAAGCTTTCTTT
j_call: TRBJ1-2; clone_size: many; v_call: TRBV6-1; d_call: TRBD1; cdr3_aa: CATGQGWVGYTF; cdr3_nt: TGTGCCACCGGACAGGGGTGGGTTGGCTACACCTTC
j_call: TRBJ2-7; clone_size: .; v_call: TRBV15; d_call: TRBD1; cdr3_aa: CATSRAGDRGYEQYF; cdr3_nt: TGTGCCACCAGCAGAGCCGGAGACAGGGGCTACGAGCAGTACTTC
j_call: TRBJ2-5; clone_size: many; v_call: TRBV7-2; d_call: .; cdr3_aa: CASKHGVKETQYF; cdr3_nt: TGTGCCAGCAAACACGGCGTGAAAGAGACCCAGTACTTC
j_call: TRBJ1-1; clone_size: many; v_call: TRBV6-1; d_call: .; cdr3_aa: CASREYTEAFF; cdr3_nt: TGTGCCAGTAGAGAATACACTGAAGCTTTCTTT
j_call: TRBJ1-1; clone_size: .; v_call: TRBV28; d_call: .; cdr3_aa: CASSAPGGGTEAFF; cdr3_nt: TGTGCCAGCAGTGCCCCGGGTGGTGGCACTGAAGCTTTCTTT
j_call: TRBJ1-1; clone_size: many; v_call: TRBV20-1; d_call: .; cdr3_aa: CSARVQGGLSTEAFF; cdr3_nt: TGCAGTGCTAGAGTACAGGGTGGCTTGAGCACTGAAGCTTTCTTT
j_call: TRBJ2-7; clone_size: many; v_call: TRBV6-5; d_call: .; cdr3_aa: CASTPGDSGLHYEQYF; cdr3_nt: TGTGCCAGCACCCCGGGGGACTCGGGCTTACACTACGAGCAGTACTTC
j_call: TRBJ2-7; clone_size: many; v_call: TRBV11-2; d_call: .; cdr3_aa: CASSLHIAEIYEQYF; cdr3_nt: TGTGCCAGCAGCCTCCACATAGCGGAGATCTACGAGCAGTACTTC
j_call: TRBJ2-7; clone_size: .; v_call: TRBV29-1; d_call: TRBD2; cdr3_aa: CSVEAPRSGGSYEQYF; cdr3_nt: TGCAGCGTTGAGGCACCTCGGAGCGGGGGCTCCTACGAGCAGTACTTC
j_call: TRBJ1-2; clone_size: many; v_call: TRBV9; d_call: TRBD1; cdr3_aa: CASSMGQGPNYGYTF; cdr3_nt: TGTGCCAGCAGCATGGGACAGGGGCCTAACTATGGCTACACCTTC
j_call: TRBJ1-6; clone_size: .; v_call: TRBV5-1; d_call: TRBD1; cdr3_aa: CASSLWTGGSTPLHF; cdr3_nt: TGCGCCAGCAGCTTGTGGACAGGGGGGTCGACACCCCTCCACTTT
j_call: TRBJ2-3; clone_size: many; v_call: TRBV12-3/TRBV12-4; d_call: .; cdr3_aa: CASSLWETDTQYF; cdr3_nt: TGTGCCAGCAGTTTATGGGAAACAGATACGCAGTATTTT
j_call: TRBJ1-2; clone_size: .; v_call: TRBV7-9; d_call: TRBD1; cdr3_aa: CASSSDRGSYYGYTF; cdr3_nt: TGTGCCAGCAGCTCGGACAGGGGGAGTTACTATGGCTACACCTTC
j_call: TRBJ1-5; clone_size: many; v_call: TRBV28; d_call: TRBD1; cdr3_aa: CASRSRDSLPQHF; cdr3_nt: TGTGCCAGCAGGAGCCGGGACAGTCTCCCCCAGCATTTT
j_call: TRBJ1-5; clone_size: .; v_call: TRBV27; d_call: .; cdr3_aa: CASSLGQGMNQPQHF; cdr3_nt: TGTGCCAGCAGTTTAGGGCAGGGGATGAATCAGCCCCAGCATTTT
j_call: TRBJ1-5; clone_size: many; v_call: TRBV19; d_call: .; cdr3_aa: CASKWGSNQPQHF; cdr3_nt: TGTGCCAGTAAGTGGGGGAGCAATCAGCCCCAGCATTTT
j_call: TRBJ1-1; clone_size: many; v_call: TRBV12-3/TRBV12-4; d_call: TRBD1; cdr3_aa: CASSFRGPETEAFF; cdr3_nt: TGTGCCAGCAGTTTCAGGGGGCCGGAGACTGAAGCTTTCTTT
j_call: TRBJ2-6; clone_size: .; v_call: TRBV6-4; d_call: .; cdr3_aa: CASARGGSGANVLTF; cdr3_nt: TGTGCCAGCGCAAGAGGGGGCTCTGGGGCCAACGTCCTGACTTTC
j_call: TRBJ2-5; clone_size: many; v_call: TRBV14; d_call: .; cdr3_aa: CASSQAPYQETQYF; cdr3_nt: TGTGCCAGCAGCCAAGCGCCGTACCAAGAGACCCAGTACTTC
j_call: TRBJ1-1; clone_size: many; v_call: TRBV4-1; d_call: .; cdr3_aa: CASSQDFGGPNTEAFF; cdr3_nt: TGCGCCAGCAGCCAAGATTTCGGGGGGCCAAACACTGAAGCTTTCTTT
j_call: TRBJ1-3; clone_size: many; v_call: TRBV19; d_call: .; cdr3_aa: CASSWSVTSGNTIYF; cdr3_nt: TGTGCCAGTAGTTGGAGCGTGACCTCTGGAAACACCATATATTTT
j_call: TRBJ1-2; clone_size: many; v_call: TRBV12-3/TRBV12-4; d_call: TRBD1; cdr3_aa: CASSRTGINYGYTF; cdr3_nt: TGTGCCAGCAGCAGGACAGGGATTAACTATGGCTACACCTTC
j_call: TRBJ1-2; clone_size: .; v_call: TRBV19; d_call: TRBD1; cdr3_aa: CASSSRQGANYGYTF; cdr3_nt: TGTGCCAGTAGTTCACGACAGGGGGCGAACTATGGCTACACCTTC
j_call: TRBJ2-2; clone_size: .; v_call: TRBV7-2; d_call: .; cdr3_aa: CASSNVDSGELFF; cdr3_nt: TGTGCCAGCAGCAACGTAGATAGCGGGGAGCTGTTTTTT
j_call: TRBJ1-5; clone_size: many; v_call: TRBV29-1; d_call: .; cdr3_aa: CSVESLRGGNQPQHF; cdr3_nt: TGCAGCGTTGAATCCTTAAGGGGTGGCAATCAGCCCCAGCATTTT
j_call: TRBJ1-2; clone_size: few; v_call: TRBV6-9; d_call: .; cdr3_aa: CASRTPLRGANYGYTF; cdr3_nt: TGTGCCAGCAGAACCCCCCTACGGGGGGCTAACTATGGCTACACCTTC
j_call: TRBJ1-2; clone_size: many; v_call: TRBV7-2; d_call: .; cdr3_aa: CASSLVDTGNYGYTF; cdr3_nt: TGTGCCAGCAGCTTAGTCGATACGGGGAACTATGGCTACACCTTC
j_call: TRBJ1-2; clone_size: many; v_call: TRBV5-1; d_call: TRBD1; cdr3_aa: CASRPGTGSYGYTF; cdr3_nt: TGCGCCAGCAGGCCCGGGACAGGGAGCTATGGCTACACCTTC
j_call: TRBJ2-7; clone_size: .; v_call: TRBV28; d_call: .; cdr3_aa: CASSLPRQDEQYF; cdr3_nt: TGTGCCAGCAGTTTACCCCGACAGGACGAGCAGTACTTC
j_call: TRBJ1-5; clone_size: many; v_call: TRBV12-5; d_call: .; cdr3_aa: CASGSSAGRGDQPQHF; cdr3_nt: TGTGCTAGTGGTTCCTCCGCCGGGCGAGGGGATCAGCCCCAGCATTTT
j_call: TRBJ2-7; clone_size: few; v_call: TRBV3-1; d_call: .; cdr3_aa: CASSQYRGRSLYEQYF; cdr3_nt: TGTGCCAGCAGCCAATACCGGGGACGCAGCCTCTACGAGCAGTACTTC
j_call: TRBJ2-5; clone_size: many; v_call: TRBV10-3; d_call: TRBD2; cdr3_aa: CAISESTGLAEQLQYF; cdr3_nt: TGTGCCATCAGTGAGTCGACAGGACTAGCGGAGCAGCTACAGTACTTC
j_call: TRBJ2-7; clone_size: few; v_call: TRBV11-1; d_call: .; cdr3_aa: CASSLAPFPPYEQYF; cdr3_nt: TGTGCCAGCAGCTTAGCGCCCTTTCCCCCCTACGAGCAGTACTTC
j_call: TRBJ1-1; clone_size: many; v_call: TRBV12-3/TRBV12-4; d_call: .; cdr3_aa: CASSVGGTEAFF; cdr3_nt: TGTGCCAGCAGCGTGGGGGGGACTGAAGCTTTCTTT
j_call: TRBJ1-5; clone_size: many; v_call: TRBV6-5; d_call: TRBD1; cdr3_aa: CASSLQGSSNQPQHF; cdr3_nt: TGTGCCAGCAGTTTACAGGGGAGTAGCAATCAGCCCCAGCATTTT
j_call: TRBJ1-1; clone_size: .; v_call: TRBV10-2; d_call: .; cdr3_aa: CASSEGRGGPANTEAFF; cdr3_nt: TGCGCCAGCAGTGAGGGGAGGGGGGGACCAGCGAACACTGAAGCTTTCTTT
j_call: TRBJ1-5; clone_size: .; v_call: TRBV30; d_call: .; cdr3_aa: CAWREPGNQPQHF; cdr3_nt: TGTGCCTGGAGGGAGCCAGGCAATCAGCCCCAGCATTTT
j_call: TRBJ1-1; clone_size: many; v_call: TRBV30; d_call: .; cdr3_aa: CAWSGGPKAFF; cdr3_nt: TGTGCCTGGAGTGGAGGACCTAAAGCTTTCTTT
j_call: TRBJ2-7; clone_size: .; v_call: TRBV7-2; d_call: .; cdr3_aa: CASSPRVGSYDQYF; cdr3_nt: TGTGCCAGCAGCCCCCGGGTCGGATCCTACGATCAGTACTTC
j_call: TRBJ1-5; clone_size: many; v_call: TRBV6-5; d_call: .; cdr3_aa: CASSYRETYSNQPQHF; cdr3_nt: TGTGCCAGCAGTTATAGGGAGACCTATAGCAATCAGCCCCAGCATTTT
j_call: TRBJ2-2; clone_size: many; v_call: TRBV12-3/TRBV12-4; d_call: TRBD1; cdr3_aa: CASRKQGASGELFF; cdr3_nt: TGTGCCAGCAGGAAACAGGGGGCATCCGGGGAGCTGTTTTTT
j_call: TRBJ2-7; clone_size: few; v_call: TRBV7-2; d_call: .; cdr3_aa: CACSLARNSYEQYF; cdr3_nt: TGCGCCTGCAGCTTAGCGCGGAACTCCTACGAGCAGTACTTC
j_call: TRBJ1-2; clone_size: many; v_call: TRBV30; d_call: .; cdr3_aa: CAWTIAGATGLGYTF; cdr3_nt: TGTGCCTGGACTATCGCGGGGGCGACGGGTTTGGGCTACACCTTC
j_call: TRBJ2-4; clone_size: .; v_call: TRBV14; d_call: .; cdr3_aa: CASSHSKLGRWLKNIQYF; cdr3_nt: TGTGCCAGCAGCCACAGTAAGCTGGGACGGTGGCTCAAAAACATTCAGTACTTC
j_call: TRBJ2-5; clone_size: few; v_call: TRBV3-1; d_call: .; cdr3_aa: CASSRQLMETQYF; cdr3_nt: TGTGCCAGCAGCCGACAACTGATGGAGACCCAGTACTTC
j_call: TRBJ2-7; clone_size: many; v_call: TRBV2; d_call: TRBD1; cdr3_aa: CASYQRDSYEQYF; cdr3_nt: TGTGCCAGCTACCAAAGGGACAGCTACGAGCAGTACTTC
j_call: TRBJ1-3; clone_size: few; v_call: TRBV6-1; d_call: TRBD1; cdr3_aa: CASSEWTGGGNTIYF; cdr3_nt: TGTGCCAGCAGTGAATGGACAGGTGGCGGAAACACCATATATTTT
j_call: TRBJ1-1; clone_size: many; v_call: TRBV14; d_call: .; cdr3_aa: CASSPGKRRTEAFF; cdr3_nt: TGTGCCAGCAGCCCCGGGAAACGACGCACTGAAGCTTTCTTT